These 2 T cell receptor beta chains share one sample of origin, sequenced in a study of patients and donors after allogeneic stem cell transplantation. TCRdb re-called the RT-PCR reads through MiXCR, storing one row per CDR3 protein. The data show over 200,000 distinct CDR3 sequences, with more than 35% seen just once and 11% held by the top ten. The sample comprised blood, either unsorted or a sorted T cell fraction (not recorded which). These receptors were taken from a human donor who was either an allogeneic HSCT recipient or a stem cell or donor lymphocyte infusion donor (not recorded which). It is not recorded whose cells these are; they may come from a transplant donor.

This clonotype was observed a few times. CDR3 sequence reads: CAISLEDLMRGSPLHF. CDR3 nucleotides: TGTGCCATCAGCCTTGAGGACCTGATGAGAGGTTCACCCCTCCACTTT. V usage is TRBV10-3 and J usage is TRBJ1-6; D unclear. V lost 6 bases, J lost 9 bases, and 21 bases lay in between. The length of the CDR3 is 16 residues. From germline, CDR1 is ENHRY and CDR2 SYGVKD.

This clonotype was counted only a few times. The CDR3 reads CAISETSGGTGELFF. CDR3 DNA: TGTGCCATCAGTGAAACTAGCGGGGGCACCGGGGAGCTGTTTTTT. The chain combines TRBV10-3 with TRBJ2-2; 11 positions agree with TRBD2. V gave up 3 bases and J gave up 4 bases; unmatched junction bases: 1. Germline V gene data show CDR1 as ENHRY and CDR2 as SYGVKD. CDR3 length: 15 amino acids.